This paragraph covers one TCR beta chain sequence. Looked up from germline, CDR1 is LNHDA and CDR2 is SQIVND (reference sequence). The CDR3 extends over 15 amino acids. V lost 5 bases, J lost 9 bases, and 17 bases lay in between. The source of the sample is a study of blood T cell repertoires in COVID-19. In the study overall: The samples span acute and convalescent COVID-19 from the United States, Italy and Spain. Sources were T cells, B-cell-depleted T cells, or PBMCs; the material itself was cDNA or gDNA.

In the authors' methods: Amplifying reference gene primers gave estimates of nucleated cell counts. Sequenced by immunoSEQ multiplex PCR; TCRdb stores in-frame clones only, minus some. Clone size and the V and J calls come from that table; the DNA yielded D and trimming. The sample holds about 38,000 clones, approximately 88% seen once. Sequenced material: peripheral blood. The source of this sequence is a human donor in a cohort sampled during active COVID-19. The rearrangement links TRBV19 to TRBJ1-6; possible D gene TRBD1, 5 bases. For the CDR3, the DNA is TGTGCCAGTAGTCCTGGGACTTTAGGTGGTTCACCCCTCCACTTT. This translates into CASSPGTLGGSPLHF.